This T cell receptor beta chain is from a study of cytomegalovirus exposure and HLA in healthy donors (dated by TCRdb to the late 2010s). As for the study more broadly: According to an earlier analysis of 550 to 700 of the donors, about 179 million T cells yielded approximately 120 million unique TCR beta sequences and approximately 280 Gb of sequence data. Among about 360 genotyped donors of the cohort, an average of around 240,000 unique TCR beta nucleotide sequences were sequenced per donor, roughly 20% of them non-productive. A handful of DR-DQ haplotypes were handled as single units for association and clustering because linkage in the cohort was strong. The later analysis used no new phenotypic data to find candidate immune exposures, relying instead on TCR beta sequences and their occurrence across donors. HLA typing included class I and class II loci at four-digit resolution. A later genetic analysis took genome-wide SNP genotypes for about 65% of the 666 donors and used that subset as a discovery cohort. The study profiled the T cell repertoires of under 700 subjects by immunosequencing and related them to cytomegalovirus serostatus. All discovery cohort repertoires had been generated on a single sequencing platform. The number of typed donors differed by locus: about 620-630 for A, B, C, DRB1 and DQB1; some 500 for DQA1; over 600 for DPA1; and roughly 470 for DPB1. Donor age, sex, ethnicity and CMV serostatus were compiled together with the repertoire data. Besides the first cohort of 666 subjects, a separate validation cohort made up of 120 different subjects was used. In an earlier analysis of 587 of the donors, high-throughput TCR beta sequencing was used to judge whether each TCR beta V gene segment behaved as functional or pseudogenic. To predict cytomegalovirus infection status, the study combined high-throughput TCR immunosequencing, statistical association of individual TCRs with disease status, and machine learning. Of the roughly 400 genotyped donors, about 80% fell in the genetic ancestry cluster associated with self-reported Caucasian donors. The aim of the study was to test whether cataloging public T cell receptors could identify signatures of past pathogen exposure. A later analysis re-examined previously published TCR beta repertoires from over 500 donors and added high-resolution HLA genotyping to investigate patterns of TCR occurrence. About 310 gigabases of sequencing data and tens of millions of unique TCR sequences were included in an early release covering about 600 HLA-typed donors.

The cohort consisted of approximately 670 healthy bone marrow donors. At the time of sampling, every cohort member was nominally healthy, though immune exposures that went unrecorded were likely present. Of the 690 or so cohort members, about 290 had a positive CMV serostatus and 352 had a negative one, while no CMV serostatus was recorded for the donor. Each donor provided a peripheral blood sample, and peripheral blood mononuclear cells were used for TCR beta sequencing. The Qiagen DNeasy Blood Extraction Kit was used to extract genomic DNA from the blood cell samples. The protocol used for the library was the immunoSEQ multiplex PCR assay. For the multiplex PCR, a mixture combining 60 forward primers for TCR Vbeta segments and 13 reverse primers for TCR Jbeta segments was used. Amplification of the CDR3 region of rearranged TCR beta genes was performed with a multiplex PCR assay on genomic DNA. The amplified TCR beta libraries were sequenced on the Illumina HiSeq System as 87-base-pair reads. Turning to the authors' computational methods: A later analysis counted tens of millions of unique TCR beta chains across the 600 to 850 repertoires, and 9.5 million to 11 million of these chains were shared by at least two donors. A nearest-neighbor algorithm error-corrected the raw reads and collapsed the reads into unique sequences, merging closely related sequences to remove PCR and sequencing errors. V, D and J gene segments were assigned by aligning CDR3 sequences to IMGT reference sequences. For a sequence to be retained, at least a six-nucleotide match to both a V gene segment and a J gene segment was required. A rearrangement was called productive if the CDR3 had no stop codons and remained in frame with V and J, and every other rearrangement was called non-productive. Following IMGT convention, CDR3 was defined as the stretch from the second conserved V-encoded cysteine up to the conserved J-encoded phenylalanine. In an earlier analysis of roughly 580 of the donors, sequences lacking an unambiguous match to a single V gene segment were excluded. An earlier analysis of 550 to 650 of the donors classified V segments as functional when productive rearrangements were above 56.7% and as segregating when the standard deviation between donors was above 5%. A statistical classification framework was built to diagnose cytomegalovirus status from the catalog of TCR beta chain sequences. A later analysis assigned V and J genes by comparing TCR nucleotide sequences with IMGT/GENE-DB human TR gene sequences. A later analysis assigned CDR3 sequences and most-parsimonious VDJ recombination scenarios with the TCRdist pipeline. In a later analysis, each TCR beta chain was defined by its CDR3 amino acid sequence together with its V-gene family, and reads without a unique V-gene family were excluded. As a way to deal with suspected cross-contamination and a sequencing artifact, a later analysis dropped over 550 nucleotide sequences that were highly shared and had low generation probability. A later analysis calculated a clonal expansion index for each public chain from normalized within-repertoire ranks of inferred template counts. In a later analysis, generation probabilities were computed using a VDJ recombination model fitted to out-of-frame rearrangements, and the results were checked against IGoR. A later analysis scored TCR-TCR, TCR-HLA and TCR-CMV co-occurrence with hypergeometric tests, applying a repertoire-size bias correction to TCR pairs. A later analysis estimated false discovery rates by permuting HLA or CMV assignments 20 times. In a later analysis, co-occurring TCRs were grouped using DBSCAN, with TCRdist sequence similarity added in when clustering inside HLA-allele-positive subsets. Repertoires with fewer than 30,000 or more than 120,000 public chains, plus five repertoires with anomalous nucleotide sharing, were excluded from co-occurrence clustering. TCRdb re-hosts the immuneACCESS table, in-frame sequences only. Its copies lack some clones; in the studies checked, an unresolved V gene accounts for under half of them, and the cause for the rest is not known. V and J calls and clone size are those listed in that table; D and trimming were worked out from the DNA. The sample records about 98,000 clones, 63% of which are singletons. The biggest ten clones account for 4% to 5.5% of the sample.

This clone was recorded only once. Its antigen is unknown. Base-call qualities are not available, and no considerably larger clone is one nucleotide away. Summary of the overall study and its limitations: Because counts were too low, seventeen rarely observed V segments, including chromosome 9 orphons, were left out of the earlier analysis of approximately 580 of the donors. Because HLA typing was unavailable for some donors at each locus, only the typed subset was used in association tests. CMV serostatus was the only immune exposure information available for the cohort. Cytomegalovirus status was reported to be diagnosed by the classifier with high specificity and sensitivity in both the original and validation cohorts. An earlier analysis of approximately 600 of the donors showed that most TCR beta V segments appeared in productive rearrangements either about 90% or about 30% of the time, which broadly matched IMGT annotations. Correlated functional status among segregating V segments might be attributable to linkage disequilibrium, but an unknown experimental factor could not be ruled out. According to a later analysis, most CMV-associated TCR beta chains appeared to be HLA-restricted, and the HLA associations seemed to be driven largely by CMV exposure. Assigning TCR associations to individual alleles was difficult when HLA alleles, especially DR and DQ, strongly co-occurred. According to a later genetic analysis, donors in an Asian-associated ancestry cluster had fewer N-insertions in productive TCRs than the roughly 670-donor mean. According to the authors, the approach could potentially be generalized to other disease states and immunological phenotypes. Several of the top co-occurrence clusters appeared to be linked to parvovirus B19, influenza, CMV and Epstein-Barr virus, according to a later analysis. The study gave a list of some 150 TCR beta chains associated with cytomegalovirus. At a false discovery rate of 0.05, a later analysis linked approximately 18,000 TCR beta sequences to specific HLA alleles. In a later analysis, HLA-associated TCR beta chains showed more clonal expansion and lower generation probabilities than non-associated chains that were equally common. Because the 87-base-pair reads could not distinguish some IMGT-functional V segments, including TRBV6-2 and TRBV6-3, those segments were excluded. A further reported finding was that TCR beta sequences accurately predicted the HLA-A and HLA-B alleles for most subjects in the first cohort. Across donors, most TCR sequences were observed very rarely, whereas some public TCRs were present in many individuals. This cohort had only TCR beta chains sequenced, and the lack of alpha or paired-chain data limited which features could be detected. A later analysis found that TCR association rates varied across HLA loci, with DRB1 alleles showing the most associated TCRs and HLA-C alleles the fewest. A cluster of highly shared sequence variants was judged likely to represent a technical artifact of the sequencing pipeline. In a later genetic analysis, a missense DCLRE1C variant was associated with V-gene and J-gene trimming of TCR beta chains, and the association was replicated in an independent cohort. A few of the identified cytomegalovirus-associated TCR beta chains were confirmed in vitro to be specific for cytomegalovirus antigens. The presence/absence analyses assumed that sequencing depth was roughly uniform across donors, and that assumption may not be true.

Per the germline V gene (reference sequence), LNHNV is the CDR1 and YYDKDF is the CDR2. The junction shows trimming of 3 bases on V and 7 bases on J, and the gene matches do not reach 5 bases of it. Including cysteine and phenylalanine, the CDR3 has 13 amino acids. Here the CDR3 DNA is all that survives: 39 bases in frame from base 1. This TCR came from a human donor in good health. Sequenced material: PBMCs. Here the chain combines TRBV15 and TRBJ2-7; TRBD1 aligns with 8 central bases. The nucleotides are TGTGCCACCAGCAGGGACCGGGACAGGGAGCAGTACTTC. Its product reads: CATSRDRDREQYF.